Listed here are 25 T cell receptor beta chains from one sample, sequenced in a study of shared clonotypes between healthy human individuals. Sequencing was performed with immunoSEQ multiplex PCR; in TCRdb, only in-frame clones are kept and a portion is missing. Of 2.3 million or so clones listed, 93% are singletons. The source material was naive CD4+ T cells from PBMCs. The subset is: CD45RA+ positively selected. These receptor sequences come from a man in his late teens or twenties in good health. Some clones in this sample may be carry-over from other donors' samples.

This chain links TRBV19 with TRBJ2-1, with 9 bases lining up with TRBD1. With 5 bases clipped from V and 6 bases from J, the junction kept 2 bases outside the gene matches. This CDR3 is 13 amino acids long. CDR1 is LNHDA, CDR2 SQIVND, per germline (reference sequence). The CDR3 DNA reads as TGTGCCAGTAGTCTGACAGGGGGCAATGAGCAGTTCTTC. This encodes CASSLTGGNEQFF.

The J gene is TRBJ2-3, the V gene TRBV30; TRBD2 agrees at 11 bases. The CDR3 is 17 residues long. From germline, CDR1 is GTSNPN and CDR2 SVGIG (reference sequence). Trimming took 1 base from V and 0 from J; bases not matched to a gene: 6. This chain's CDR3 is CAWSGSGRGPSTDTQYF. For the CDR3, the DNA is TGTGCCTGGAGTGGTAGCGGGAGGGGGCCTAGCACAGATACGCAGTATTTT.

The CDR3 DNA is TGTGCCAGTAGTATCGGTTGGGGACAGGGGTTCAATCAGCCCCAGCATTTT. Translated, it gives CASSIGWGQGFNQPQHF. The rearrangement joins TRBV19 to TRBJ1-5, with 10 bases aligning to TRBD1. J gave up 3 bases and V 3 bases, and 8 bases lay outside the gene matches. This CDR3 has 17 amino acids. The germline V gene encodes CDR1 LNHDA and CDR2 SQIVND (reference sequence).

The CDR3 sequence: CASRAVGNTEAFF. CDR3 nucleotide sequence: TGTGCCAGCAGAGCCGTCGGGAACACTGAAGCTTTCTTT. The J gene is TRBJ1-1, the V gene TRBV6-1; D gene ambiguous. V lost 6 bases to trimming and J lost 1 base, with 9 bases between them. The CDR3 extends over 13 amino acids. Germline V lookup: CDR1 MNHNS, CDR2 SASEGT.

A word on this clone: This sample includes further DNA sequences coding for the same CDR3. The chain links TRBV5-1 to TRBJ2-1; D remains ambiguous. Trimming pared 0 bases from V and 1 base from J, leaving 8 bases between. CDR1 is SGHRS and CDR2 is YFSETQ in the germline V gene. The CDR3 length is 15 residues. The CDR3 sequence: CASSLVAGSYNEQFF. The CDR3 DNA follows: TGCGCCAGCAGCTTGGTGGCCGGATCCTACAATGAGCAGTTCTTC.

The V gene is TRBV19, the J gene TRBJ2-3; maybe TRBD1 (6 bases). The CDR3 spans 13 residues. Looked up from germline, CDR1 is LNHDA and CDR2 is SQIVND (reference sequence). Deletions cut 11 bases from V and 3 bases from J, with 15 bases between. CDR3 protein: CAAVGQLTDTQYF. CDR3 sequence (DNA): TGTGCCGCAGTCGGACAGCTGACAGATACGCAGTATTTT. The whole variable domain, remainder taken from reference TRBV19 and TRBJ2-3, is DGGITQSPKYLFRKEGQNVTLSCEQNLNHDAMYWYRQDPGQGLRLIYYSQIVNDFQKGDIAEGYSVSREKKESFPLTVTSAQKNPTAFYLCAAVGQLTDTQYFGPGTRLTVL.

The chain has TRBV19 and TRBJ2-2, with TRBD2 matching over 12 bases. Germline CDR1 is LNHDA and CDR2 is SQIVND (reference sequence). This CDR3 spans 18 amino acids. The trim removed 5 bases at V and 5 bases at J, leaving 12 bases unmatched. The CDR3 is CASSPVGLAGRSTGELFF. The CDR3 nucleotides are TGTGCCAGTAGTCCGGTTGGACTAGCGGGAAGAAGTACCGGGGAGCTGTTTTTT.

As for this clone: Other DNA sequences in the same sample also yield this CDR3. The chain links TRBV4-2 to TRBJ1-1; D gene unclear. This CDR3 contains 14 residues. Trimming removed 0 bases at V and 1 base at J, with 6 bases between. Germline CDR1 LGHNA, CDR2 YNFKEQ. The CDR3 sequence: CASSQDRTNTEAFF. As DNA, the CDR3 is TGTGCCAGCAGCCAAGATCGGACGAACACTGAAGCTTTCTTT.

The V gene is TRBV2, the J gene TRBJ2-3; D call uncertain. Per the germline V gene, CDR1 is SNHLY and CDR2 is FYNNEI. The CDR3 covers 14 residues. V was trimmed by 6 bases and J by 0 bases, leaving 10 bases between them. CDR3 coding DNA: TGTGCCAGCAGCAGAGCCGGGAGCACAGATACGCAGTATTTT. This codes for CASSRAGSTDTQYF. The complete variable domain, with remaining parts taken from reference TRBV2 and TRBJ2-3, reads EPEVTQTPSHQVTQMGQEVILRCVPISNHLYFYWYRQILGQKVEFLVSFYNNEISEKSEIFDDQFSVERPDGSNFTLKIRSTKLEDSAMYFCASSRAGSTDTQYFGPGTRLTVL.

J is TRBJ1-2 and V is TRBV6-6, with a tentative D call TRBD1 (6 bases). Trimming cost V 0 bases and J 4 bases, with 9 bases left between them. Germline V gene lookup returns CDR1 MNHNY and CDR2 SVGAGI (reference sequence). The CDR3 spans 14 residues. CDR3 amino acids: CASSYSGQPYGYTF. CDR3 bases: TGTGCCAGCAGTTACTCAGGACAGCCCTATGGCTACACCTTC.

The DNA of the CDR3 is TGTGCCAGCAGTGGAACAGGGGAGTGGTTCAATGAGCAGTTCTTC. It specifies CASSGTGEWFNEQFF. V is TRBV27 and J is TRBJ2-1, with 7 bases lining up with TRBD1. The CDR3 loop spans 15 amino acids. V dropped 5 bases and J dropped 6; count of bases not matched to a gene: 10. Germline-derived CDR1 and CDR2 are MNHEY and SMNVEV (reference sequence).

The CDR3 reads CASSETSGRVQETQYF. CDR3 coding DNA: TGTGCCAGCAGTGAAACTAGCGGGAGGGTCCAAGAGACCCAGTACTTC. The chain combines TRBV25-1 with TRBJ2-5; 13 bases align to TRBD2. The CDR3 sequence is 16 residues long. Germline lookup yields CDR1 MGHDK and CDR2 SYGVNS. V shed 2 bases and J 1 base; nucleotides not matched to a gene: 1.

The chain is built from TRBV7-9 and TRBJ2-4; possibly TRBD1 or TRBD2 for D (5 bases each). The CDR3 has 17 amino acids. V was trimmed by 8 bases and J by 2 bases, leaving 22 bases between them. The germline CDR1 and CDR2 sequences are SEHNR and FQNEAQ (reference sequence). CDR3 residues: CASGRTSGQGTKNIQYF. DNA for the CDR3: TGTGCCAGCGGGAGAACATCCGGGCAGGGCACCAAAAACATTCAGTACTTC.

This sequence joins TRBV12-1 and TRBJ2-7. TRBV12-1 is shown as a pseudogene. The CDR3 has 14 residues. The CDR3 DNA sequence: TGTGCCAGCAGCTTTCCTCCGGGACGAAGCGAGCAGTACTTC. Translated, it gives CASSFPPGRSEQYF.

The rearrangement joins TRBV4-1 to TRBJ2-3; no reliable D call. The CDR3 consists of 13 residues. Trimming took off 3 bases at V and 6 bases at J, with 10 bases between the two ends. CDR1 is MGHRA, CDR2 YSYEKL, per germline. As DNA, the CDR3 is TGCGCCAGCAGCCAGGGGTTTTCTGATACGCAGTATTTT. As protein: CASSQGFSDTQYF.

The CDR3 protein is CAIQGLAGGSDTGELFF. CDR3 coding DNA: TGTGCCATCCAAGGACTAGCGGGAGGAAGCGACACCGGGGAGCTGTTTTTT. The rearrangement links TRBV10-3 to TRBJ2-2; TRBD2 aligns across 14 bases. The CDR3 consists of 17 residues. J was trimmed by 3 bases and V by 8 bases; bases with no gene match: 8. Germline V lookup: CDR1 ENHRY, CDR2 SYGVKD.

The chain combines TRBV4-1 with TRBJ2-2; TRBD2 might be the D (6 bases). The CDR3 has 15 amino acids. Germline CDR1 MGHRA, CDR2 YSYEKL. Between the trimmed V and J ends, which lost 6 bases and 5 bases, there was a span of 16 bases. For the CDR3, the DNA is TGCGCCAGCAGGGCGGGACGAATAGGGACCGGGGAGCTGTTTTTT. Protein: CASRAGRIGTGELFF.

The chain employs TRBV2 and TRBJ2-7; 7 bases line up with TRBD1. J gave up 3 bases and V 6 bases, and 5 bases lay outside the gene matches. The V gene's germline CDR1 is SNHLY and CDR2 FYNNEI. The CDR3 consists of 13 residues. This CDR3 is CASSPGQDYEQYF. CDR3 sequence (DNA): TGTGCCAGCAGCCCTGGACAGGACTACGAGCAGTACTTC.

This chain connects TRBV29-1 to TRBJ2-3, with 8 bases aligning to TRBD2. Germline V gene data show CDR1 as SQVTM and CDR2 as ANQGSEA. V lost 4 bases and J lost 0; bases outside the gene matches: 3. The CDR3 totals 14 residues. This chain's CDR3 is CSVVVAGSTDTQYF. The CDR3 DNA reads TGCAGCGTTGTGGTAGCGGGGAGCACAGATACGCAGTATTTT.

The chain links TRBV6-5 to TRBJ2-1, with TRBD2 identical over 7 bases. Germline V gives CDR1 MNHEY, CDR2 SVGAGI. V dropped 0 bases and J dropped 8; count of bases not matched to a gene: 10. This CDR3 contains 16 residues. This chain's CDR3 is CASSYSPSGKGHEQFF. The CDR3 DNA sequence: TGTGCCAGCAGTTACTCTCCCAGCGGGAAAGGTCATGAGCAGTTCTTC.

The table lists this clone with a count of one. Other DNA sequences of this sample code for an identical CDR3. V gene TRBV10-3 combines with J gene TRBJ1-2; no definite D call. From germline, CDR1 is ENHRY and CDR2 SYGVKD. This CDR3 contains 13 residues. Trimming removed 3 bases at V and 4 bases at J, with 9 bases between. CDR3 region: CAISDGQFYGYTF. The DNA of the CDR3 is TGTGCCATCAGTGATGGCCAGTTCTATGGCTACACCTTC.

The genes are TRBV27 and TRBJ2-1, with 7 bases lining up with TRBD1. This CDR3 spans 13 amino acids. V was pared by 8 bases and J by 3 bases, with 4 bases of the junction left unmatched. CDR1 MNHEY and CDR2 SMNVEV come from the germline V gene (reference sequence). In DNA form, the CDR3 reads TGTGCCAGCTCTGACAGGGTCTACAATGAGCAGTTCTTC. Amino acids: CASSDRVYNEQFF.

Turning to this clone: The junction differs from germline at one of its ends, possibly a read error. V usage is TRBV5-1 and J usage is TRBJ1-3; TRBD1 aligns across 9 bases. The CDR3 is made up of 14 amino acids. Per the germline V gene, CDR1 is SGHRS and CDR2 is YFSETQ. CDR3: CASSKDRGGNTIYF. CDR3 in DNA: TGTGCCAGCAGCAAGGACAGGGGCGGAAACACCATATATTTT.

V gene TRBV14 combines with J gene TRBJ1-2; 7 bases line up with TRBD1. This CDR3 is built from 14 residues. V was pared by 4 bases and J by 6 bases, with 8 bases of the junction left unmatched. Germline loops: CDR1 SGHDN, CDR2 FVKESK. The CDR3 bases are TGTGCCAGCAGCCCCCTAGGGGGCGCGGATGGCTACACCTTC. This gives the protein CASSPLGGADGYTF. The full variable domain, rest sourced from reference TRBV14 and TRBJ1-2, is EAGVTQFPSHSVIEKGQTVTLRCDPISGHDNLYWYRRVMGKEIKFLLHFVKESKQDESGMPNNRFLAERTGGTYSTLKVQPAELEDSGVYFCASSPLGGADGYTFGSGTRLTVV.

The chain carries TRBV19 and TRBJ1-4, with TRBD1 matching 7 bases. J was trimmed by 0 bases and V by 5 bases; bases with no gene match: 6. CDR3 length: 16 amino acids. The germline CDR1 and CDR2 sequences are LNHDA and SQIVND (reference sequence). The CDR3 region has the DNA TGTGCCAGTAGTGTTACAGGGGCCGCAACTAATGAAAAACTGTTTTTT. It encodes CASSVTGAATNEKLFF.